The T cell receptor beta chain under discussion was sequenced for a study of shared clonotypes between healthy human individuals. The germline CDR1 and CDR2 sequences are MDHEN and SYDVKM. V was pared by 7 bases and J by 0 bases, with 13 bases between. The CDR3 has 14 amino acids. Assay: immunoSEQ multiplex PCR; the TCRdb copy retains only in-frame clones and omits some. The sample carries 1,500,000 or so clones, around 98.5% recorded once. The chain combines TRBV28 with TRBJ2-7; maybe TRBD2 (5 bases). The sequenced material came from naive CD4+ T cells sorted from blood. Subset in this sample: CD45RA+ positively selected. The clonotype was recovered from a man younger than 40 in good health. DNA for the CDR3: TGTGCCAGCATCCAACAGAGCGGCTCCTACGAGCAGTACTTC. Its protein product is CASIQQSGSYEQYF.